Listed below are T cell receptor beta chains from one sample, sequenced in a study of cytomegalovirus exposure and HLA in healthy donors. Sequenced by immunoSEQ multiplex PCR; TCRdb stores in-frame clones only, minus some. Of about 140,000 clones in the sample, approximately 90% were seen once. Sequences were obtained from PBMCs. The receptor source for this set is a young man in good health and CMV-seronegative. CDR3s leave out the opening cysteine and the closing phenylalanine or tryptophan.

TRBV18,ASSSTDKNTEAF
TRBV27,ASSLSLLTRDNEQF
TRBV29-1,SVEITGGAYNEQF
TRBV5-4,ASSGGTEAF
TRBV2,ASDSSTRRNSPLH
TRBV7-9,ASSSDSSNQPQH
TRBV7-8,ASSSQVQGATNEKLF
TRBV7-8,ASSPKYRGINYGYT
TRBV28,ASSPIALTVLNTEAF
TRBV6-6,ASSYPDRVNEQF
TRBV15,ATSRDTGKETQY
TRBV11-2,ASSSRTSRATDTQY
TRBV28,ASNRNEKLF
TRBV5-1,ASSWGQTNTEAF
TRBV7-8,ASSLGRGGGNEQF
TRBV7-9,ASSFTGADTQY
TRBV6-5,ASSYLSSGNTIY
TRBV27,ASSFSGRTSYNEQF
TRBV5-4,ASSLGGANTGELF
TRBV10-3,AISDQRTGRSYNSPLH
TRBV18,ASSPPGQSGTGEAF
TRBV7-9,ASSLGSTSGGAEQF
TRBV27,ASSGGQRNTEAF
TRBV10-3,AISGGYNEAF
TRBV9,ASSATGTGGDEAF
TRBV7-2,ASSLESSGGNYGYT
TRBV18,ASSPPTGWNEQF
TRBV5-4,ASSLEPWEGYT
TRBV2,ASKGRQDTDTQY
TRBV2,ASSLAGVGDEQF
TRBV7-9,ASSLVSSGNTIY
TRBV19,ATTVGGHGLTNYGYT
TRBV5-6,ASSLVVAGFDGYT
TRBV7-2,ASSSQVGYGYT
TRBV28,ASSYRESKH
TRBV30,AWRDRGLTEAF
TRBV6-5,ASSYLGVQF
TRBV30,AWSDLAGGRLRDNEQF
TRBV5-8,ASSAGQGATDTQY
TRBV10-1,ASSEGAGGMETQY
TRBV18,ASSPPARQGARGYT
TRBV11-2,ASSLSGALTTEAF
TRBV4-1,ASRKMGLAGNTDTQY
TRBV11-2,ASSPRVELNTGELF
TRBV10-1,ASSGAGVYSNQPQH
TRBV7-2,ATGSPPTYEQY
TRBV28,ASMWYGGGPDTQY
TRBV29-1,SALQGARNTEAF
TRBV6-5,ASSSGIMNTEAF
TRBV7-3,ASSQIGGIGETQY
TRBV2,ASRTGDQPQH
TRBV13,ASSFPRQGHEQF
TRBV5-8,ASSIRTGANSPLH
TRBV7-8,ASSPGQGAYEQY
TRBV7-7,ASSLGISGETQY
TRBV19,ASSLGQVQKLF
TRBV5-1,ASSLEGYGYT
TRBV27,ASSSQSRGTGRLQNSPLH
TRBV7-2,ASSLAPPDSLHGYT